Shown below are 2 T cell receptor beta chains from a single sample sequenced in a study of cytomegalovirus exposure and HLA in healthy donors. 60 Vbeta and 13 Jbeta primers were used in PCR. The repertoire was sequenced with immunoSEQ multiplex PCR; TCRdb's copy has only in-frame clones and lacks some. The sample consists of tens of thousands of clones, around 80% of them appearing once. The sample comprised PBMCs. The receptors shown here come from a male donor in good health and CMV-seropositive.

J is TRBJ2-7 and V is TRBV27, with a weak D call TRBD2 (7 bases). This CDR3 spans 13 amino acids. The V end was cut by 7 bases, the J end by 3 bases, with 13 bases between. Germline values: CDR1 MNHEY, CDR2 SMNVEV (reference sequence). CDR3 protein: CASTLRGGYEQYF. In DNA, the CDR3 is TGTGCCAGCACTCTAAGGGGGGGCTACGAGCAGTACTTC.

This rearrangement joins TRBV7-3 to TRBJ2-6, with TRBD1 matching over 7 bases. The CDR3 has 16 residues. Germline V gene lookup returns CDR1 SGHTA and CDR2 FQGTGA. V shed 5 bases and J 0 bases; nucleotides not matched to a gene: 4. The CDR3 region is CASSPGGHSGANVLTF. Written as DNA, the CDR3 is TGTGCCAGCAGCCCAGGGGGACACTCTGGGGCCAACGTCCTGACTTTC.